This T cell receptor (beta chain) was profiled in a study of blood T cell repertoires in COVID-19. Study overall: Collection of acute and convalescent COVID-19 samples took place in the United States, Italy and Spain. PBMCs, B-cell-depleted T cells, or T cells were the source of the cDNA or gDNA that made up the material.

With V trimmed by 2 bases and J by 5 bases, 6 bases remained unmatched. Germline V gives CDR1 GTSNPN, CDR2 SVGIG (reference sequence). CDR3 size: 14 residues. Per the original methods: The assay estimated nucleated cells by amplifying reference gene primers. Clones were sequenced by immunoSEQ multiplex PCR, and TCRdb holds only the in-frame ones, with some missing. The V and J calls and clone size were taken over from that table, and D and trimming were inferred from the DNA. The table records roughly 17,000 clones, around 92% of them present only once. Sequencing used peripheral blood. V gene TRBV30 combines with J gene TRBJ1-5, with 7 bases lining up with TRBD1. This receptor was obtained from a human donor in a cohort sampled during active COVID-19. The CDR3 sequence is CAWSRGGGYQPQHF. The CDR3 nucleotides are TGTGCCTGGAGTCGAGGGGGCGGGTATCAGCCCCAGCATTTT.